This passage covers 15 T cell receptor beta chains from one sample sequenced in a study of blood T cell repertoires in COVID-19. The data were produced by immunoSEQ multiplex PCR, yet TCRdb's version contains in-frame clones alone and is incomplete. Counted here are some 60,000 clones, over 85% occurring once; the ten biggest clones make up over 0.95%. Source material: peripheral blood. The receptors originated from a man aged 60-69 years with acute or convalescent COVID-19.

The genes are TRBV14 and TRBJ2-5; maybe TRBD2 (5 bases). Germline V gene sequence: CDR1 SGHDN, CDR2 FVKESK. V shed 0 bases and J shed 5 bases, with 19 bases lying between them. The CDR3 runs 17 residues. The CDR3 bases are TGTGCCAGCAGCCAAGATCCCCCCCAGCAGTGGGAGGAGACCCAGTACTTC. Translating it yields CASSQDPPQQWEETQYF.

The chain has TRBV6-5 and TRBJ1-2; no definite D call. The CDR3 has 14 residues. Germline V gene lookup returns CDR1 MNHEY and CDR2 SVGAGI. The V and J ends lost 6 bases and 4 bases respectively, with 15 bases between them. CDR3 bases: TGTGCCAGCAGCCCCGGAACTGACATCTATGGCTACACCTTC. It specifies CASSPGTDIYGYTF.

The V gene is TRBV2, the J gene TRBJ1-5; 7 positions match TRBD1. The ends lost 5 bases at V and 4 bases at J; junction bases unmatched: 5. The CDR3 contains 14 residues. The germline CDR1 and CDR2 sequences are SNHLY and FYNNEI. CDR3 residues: CASSQGVGNQPQHF. In DNA, the CDR3 is TGTGCCAGCAGTCAGGGGGTCGGAAATCAGCCCCAGCATTTT.

The V gene is TRBV12-3 or TRBV12-4, the J gene TRBJ2-7; TRBD1 matches at 7 bases. V lost 5 bases and J lost 0; bases outside the gene matches: 1. This CDR3 is built from 13 residues. The CDR3 loop reads CASSGTVSYEQYF. CDR3 nucleotide sequence: TGTGCCAGCAGTGGGACAGTCTCCTACGAGCAGTACTTC.

This sequence joins TRBV19 and TRBJ2-7, with 7 bases matching TRBD1. V lost 6 bases and J lost 0; bases outside the gene matches: 5. Germline V lookup: CDR1 LNHDA, CDR2 SQIVND (reference sequence). This CDR3 is built from 14 residues. CDR3 sequence reads: CASSPYRGSYEQYF. DNA of the CDR3: TGTGCCAGTAGCCCCTACAGGGGCTCCTACGAGCAGTACTTC.

The chain links TRBV12-3 or TRBV12-4 to TRBJ2-7, with TRBD1 identical over 7 bases. Trimming at V came to 6 bases and at J to 5 bases, leaving 4 bases not matched to a gene. This CDR3 comprises 12 residues. CDR3 bases: TGTGCCAGCAGCCCGACAGGGAACGAGCAGTACTTC. As protein: CASSPTGNEQYF.

The gene calls are TRBV9 and TRBJ2-2; 7 bases are shared with TRBD1. V lost 2 bases and J lost 5; bases outside the gene matches: 9. This CDR3 spans 16 amino acids. The germline V gene has CDR1 SGDLS and CDR2 YYNGEE. The CDR3 loop reads CASSVFPGGETGELFF. The CDR3 DNA sequence: TGTGCCAGCAGCGTGTTTCCAGGGGGAGAGACCGGGGAGCTGTTTTTT.

V gene TRBV9 combines with J gene TRBJ1-4; no clear D. Trimming pared 3 bases from V and 6 bases from J, leaving 9 bases between. The CDR3 has 13 amino acids. Germline V gives CDR1 SGDLS, CDR2 YYNGEE. The DNA of the CDR3 is TGTGCCAGCAGCGCTGGGAGGGATGAAAAACTGTTTTTT. Residues: CASSAGRDEKLFF.

The V and J genes are TRBV6-6 and TRBJ1-2; no firm D call. V lost 6 bases and J lost 1, with 15 bases in between. Germline V lookup: CDR1 MNHNY, CDR2 SVGAGI (reference sequence). The CDR3 sequence is 15 residues long. The CDR3 nucleotides are TGTGCCAGCAGCTTCATCGGGTTCGGTAACTATGGCTACACCTTC. Protein: CASSFIGFGNYGYTF.

The rearrangement joins TRBV11-2 to TRBJ1-5, with TRBD1 matching over 8 bases. This CDR3 has 15 residues. The trim removed 6 bases at V and 8 bases at J, leaving 12 bases unmatched. Germline values: CDR1 SGHAT, CDR2 FQNNGV. The DNA of the CDR3 is TGTGCCAGCAGTTCGGGACAGGCAAACGGGGAGCCCCAGCATTTT. It translates to CASSSGQANGEPQHF.

This chain connects TRBV5-8 to TRBJ2-3; weak D call: TRBD1 (6 bases). The CDR3 is 17 amino acids. V lost 1 base, J lost 0 bases, and 15 bases lay in between. Germline CDR1 and CDR2: SGHTS and YDEGEE. The chain's CDR3 is CASSLIGPGASTDTQYF. Written as DNA, the CDR3 is TGTGCCAGCAGCTTGATAGGGCCAGGGGCGAGCACAGATACGCAGTATTTT.

Here the CDR3 reads CATSDPASGNYEQYF. CDR3 nucleotide sequence: TGTGCCACCAGTGATCCGGCATCAGGGAACTACGAGCAGTACTTC. The rearrangement joins TRBV24-1 to TRBJ2-7; D perhaps matches TRBD1 (5 bases). Germline V gene data show CDR1 as KGHDR and CDR2 as SFDVKD. The CDR3 has 15 amino acids. Between the trimmed V and J ends, which lost 3 bases and 3 bases, there was a span of 14 bases.

This chain connects TRBV10-3 to TRBJ2-2; 8 bases align to TRBD1. Germline CDR1 and CDR2: ENHRY and SYGVKD. J lost 1 base, V lost 6 bases, and 4 bases had no gene match. CDR3 length: 15 amino acids. The CDR3 nucleotides read TGTGCCATCAGCGAGACAGGGGAGAACACCGGGGAGCTGTTTTTT. This encodes CAISETGENTGELFF.

A single count supports this clone. The V gene is TRBV7-2, the J gene TRBJ1-6; maybe TRBD1 (5 bases). Trimming took off 5 bases at V and 6 bases at J, with 20 bases between the two ends. This CDR3 has 17 residues. Germline V gene sequence: CDR1 SGHTA, CDR2 FQGNSA. The CDR3 protein is CASSPVGRGRRNSPLHF. CDR3 coding DNA: TGTGCCAGCAGCCCGGTGGGAAGGGGCCGTCGTAATTCACCCCTCCACTTT.

This clone was picked up a small number of times. The rearrangement links TRBV9 to TRBJ1-2; 8 bases map to TRBD1. CDR3 length equals 18 residues. Germline trimming cut 3 bases from V and 4 bases from J; bases unmatched to any gene: 17. The germline V gene has CDR1 SGDLS and CDR2 YYNGEE. CDR3 DNA: TGTGCCAGCAGCGGGTCGGAGGCAGGGGGCCTCCCTTTCTATGGCTACACCTTC. Translating it yields CASSGSEAGGLPFYGYTF.